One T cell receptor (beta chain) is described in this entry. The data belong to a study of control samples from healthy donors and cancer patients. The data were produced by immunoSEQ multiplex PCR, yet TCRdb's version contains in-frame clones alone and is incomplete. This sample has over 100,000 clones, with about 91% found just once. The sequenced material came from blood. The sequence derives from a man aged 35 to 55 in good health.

The CDR3 sequence is CASTGGFGEQFF. In DNA, the CDR3 is TGTGCCAGTACCGGGGGGTTTGGTGAGCAGTTCTTC. The V gene is TRBV19, the J gene TRBJ2-1, with 7 bases fitting TRBD2. Germline-derived CDR1 and CDR2 are LNHDA and SQIVND (reference sequence). V gave up 7 bases and J gave up 9 bases; unmatched junction bases: 6. CDR3 length equals 12 residues. Full variable domain (outside the CDR3, taken from reference TRBV19 and TRBJ2-1): DGGITQSPKYLFRKEGQNVTLSCEQNLNHDAMYWYRQDPGQGLRLIYYSQIVNDFQKGDIAEGYSVSREKKESFPLTVTSAQKNPTAFYLCASTGGFGEQFFGPGTRLTVL.